These 5 T cell receptor beta chains were all obtained from the same sample, sequenced in a study of OX40 agonist ivuxolimab in advanced cancers. Sequencing used immunoSEQ multiplex PCR; TCRdb keeps in-frame clones, though not all of them. The sample shows more than 20,000 clones, over 80% of them seen only once. The sequencing here drew on CD4+ or CD8+ T cells sorted from blood, taken in a trial of the OX40 agonist ivuxolimab. The receptors stem from an adult with an advanced solid tumor such as melanoma, head and neck, liver or kidney cancer.

The CDR3: CASSPTGIGNYGYTF. As DNA, the CDR3 is TGTGCCAGCTCACCGACAGGGATCGGAAATTATGGCTACACCTTC. The genes are TRBV18 and TRBJ1-2; TRBD1 aligns across 7 bases. V was clipped by 3 bases and J by 5 bases; unmatched bases: 9. This CDR3 region has 15 residues. Germline assignment: CDR1 KGHSH and CDR2 LQKENI.

The rearrangement joins TRBV5-1 to TRBJ2-5, with 16 bases lining up with TRBD2. Germline CDR1 is SGHRS and CDR2 is YFSETQ. Losses at the gene ends were 2 bases for V and 3 bases for J; bases not matched to a gene: 10. The CDR3 has 19 residues. DNA for the CDR3: TGCGCCAGCAGCTTTTCGCTGGGGACTAGCGGGAGGGAAAAAGAGACCCAGTACTTC. Its protein is CASSFSLGTSGREKETQYF.

The V and J genes are TRBV7-2 and TRBJ2-1, with D possibly matching TRBD2 (6 bases). CDR3 size: 15 residues. Germline-derived CDR1 and CDR2 are SGHTA and FQGNSA. V lost 5 bases and J 9 bases, leaving 20 bases between the germline ends. The CDR3 DNA sequence: TGTGCCAGCAGCCTCGGACCCGGAGGGGTTCGTGAGCAGTTCTTC. Its protein is CASSLGPGGVREQFF.

Notes on this clone: In the same sample, other DNA sequences code for this CDR3. The chain recombines TRBV9 with TRBJ1-1; 11 nucleotides align to TRBD1. This CDR3 comprises 15 residues. Germline values: CDR1 SGDLS, CDR2 YYNGEE. J lost 1 base, V lost 3 bases, and 2 bases had no gene match. The CDR3 here is CASSAGTGGNTEAFF. The CDR3 bases are TGTGCCAGCAGCGCGGGGACAGGGGGGAACACTGAAGCTTTCTTT.

The chain is built from TRBV7-9 and TRBJ2-7; 8 nucleotides line up with TRBD1. The V gene's germline CDR1 is SEHNR and CDR2 FQNEAQ (reference sequence). The CDR3 is 14 residues long. The J segment lost 6 bases and the V segment lost 6 bases, leaving 10 bases of the junction unmatched. In nucleotides, the CDR3 is TGTGCCAGCAGTCCGGGACAGGTAGATTCCGAGCAGTACTTC. This codes for CASSPGQVDSEQYF.